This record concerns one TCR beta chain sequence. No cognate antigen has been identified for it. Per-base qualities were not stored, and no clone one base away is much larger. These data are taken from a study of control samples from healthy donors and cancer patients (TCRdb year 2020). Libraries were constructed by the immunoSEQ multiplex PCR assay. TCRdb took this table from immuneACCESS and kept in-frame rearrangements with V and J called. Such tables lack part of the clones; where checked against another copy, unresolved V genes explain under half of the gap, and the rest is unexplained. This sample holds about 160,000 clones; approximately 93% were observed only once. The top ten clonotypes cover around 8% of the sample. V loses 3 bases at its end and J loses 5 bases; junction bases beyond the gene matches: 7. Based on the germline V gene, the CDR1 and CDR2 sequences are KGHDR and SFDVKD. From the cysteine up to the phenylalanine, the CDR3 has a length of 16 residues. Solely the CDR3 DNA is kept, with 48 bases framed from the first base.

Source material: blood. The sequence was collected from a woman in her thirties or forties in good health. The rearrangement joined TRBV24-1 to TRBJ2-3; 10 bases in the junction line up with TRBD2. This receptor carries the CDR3 CATSDPSGGGRDTQYF. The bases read TGTGCCACCAGTGATCCTAGCGGGGGCGGGAGAGATACGCAGTATTTT.